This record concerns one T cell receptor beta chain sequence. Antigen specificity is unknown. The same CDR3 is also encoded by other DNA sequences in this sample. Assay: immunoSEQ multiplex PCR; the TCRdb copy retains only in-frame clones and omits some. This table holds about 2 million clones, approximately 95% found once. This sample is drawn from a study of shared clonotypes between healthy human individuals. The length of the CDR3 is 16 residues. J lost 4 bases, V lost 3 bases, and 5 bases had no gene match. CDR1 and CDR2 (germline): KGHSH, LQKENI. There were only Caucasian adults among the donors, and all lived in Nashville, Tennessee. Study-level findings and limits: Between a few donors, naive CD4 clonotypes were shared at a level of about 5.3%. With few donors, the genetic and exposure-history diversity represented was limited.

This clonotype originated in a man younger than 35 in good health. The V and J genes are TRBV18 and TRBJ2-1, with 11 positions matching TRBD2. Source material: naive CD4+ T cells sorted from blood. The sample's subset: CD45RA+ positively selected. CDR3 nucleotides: TGTGCCAGCTCACCCCCTAGCGGGGGGTCATACAATGAGCAGTTCTTC. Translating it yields CASSPPSGGSYNEQFF.